The clone carrying this T cell receptor (beta chain) was seen a single time. The data derive from a study of blood T cell repertoires in COVID-19. Study as a whole: Spain, Italy and the United States supplied samples that represented acute and convalescent COVID-19.

V gave up 5 bases and J gave up 9 bases; unmatched junction bases: 3. Per germline, CDR1 SGHVS and CDR2 FQNEAQ. CDR3 length: 12 residues. Method: immunoSEQ multiplex PCR; TCRdb's copy keeps in-frame clones and lacks some. The data contain roughly 160,000 clones, roughly 83% of them seen just once; the ten biggest clones take up roughly 13%. The sample taken for sequencing was peripheral blood. The receptor's source is a man younger than 30 with active or convalescent COVID-19. The rearrangement links TRBV7-8 to TRBJ1-4; the match to TRBD1 covers 7 bases. In DNA, the CDR3 is TGTGCCAGCAGCCTGAGGGGGCAAAAACTGTTTTTT. This encodes CASSLRGQKLFF. The entire variable domain, with the rest obtained from reference TRBV7-8 and TRBJ1-4, is as follows: GAGVSQSPRYKVAKRGQDVALRCDPISGHVSLFWYQQALGQGPEFLTYFQNEAQLDKSGLPSDRFFAERPEGSVSTLKIQRTQQEDSAVYLCASSLRGQKLFFGSGTQLSVL.